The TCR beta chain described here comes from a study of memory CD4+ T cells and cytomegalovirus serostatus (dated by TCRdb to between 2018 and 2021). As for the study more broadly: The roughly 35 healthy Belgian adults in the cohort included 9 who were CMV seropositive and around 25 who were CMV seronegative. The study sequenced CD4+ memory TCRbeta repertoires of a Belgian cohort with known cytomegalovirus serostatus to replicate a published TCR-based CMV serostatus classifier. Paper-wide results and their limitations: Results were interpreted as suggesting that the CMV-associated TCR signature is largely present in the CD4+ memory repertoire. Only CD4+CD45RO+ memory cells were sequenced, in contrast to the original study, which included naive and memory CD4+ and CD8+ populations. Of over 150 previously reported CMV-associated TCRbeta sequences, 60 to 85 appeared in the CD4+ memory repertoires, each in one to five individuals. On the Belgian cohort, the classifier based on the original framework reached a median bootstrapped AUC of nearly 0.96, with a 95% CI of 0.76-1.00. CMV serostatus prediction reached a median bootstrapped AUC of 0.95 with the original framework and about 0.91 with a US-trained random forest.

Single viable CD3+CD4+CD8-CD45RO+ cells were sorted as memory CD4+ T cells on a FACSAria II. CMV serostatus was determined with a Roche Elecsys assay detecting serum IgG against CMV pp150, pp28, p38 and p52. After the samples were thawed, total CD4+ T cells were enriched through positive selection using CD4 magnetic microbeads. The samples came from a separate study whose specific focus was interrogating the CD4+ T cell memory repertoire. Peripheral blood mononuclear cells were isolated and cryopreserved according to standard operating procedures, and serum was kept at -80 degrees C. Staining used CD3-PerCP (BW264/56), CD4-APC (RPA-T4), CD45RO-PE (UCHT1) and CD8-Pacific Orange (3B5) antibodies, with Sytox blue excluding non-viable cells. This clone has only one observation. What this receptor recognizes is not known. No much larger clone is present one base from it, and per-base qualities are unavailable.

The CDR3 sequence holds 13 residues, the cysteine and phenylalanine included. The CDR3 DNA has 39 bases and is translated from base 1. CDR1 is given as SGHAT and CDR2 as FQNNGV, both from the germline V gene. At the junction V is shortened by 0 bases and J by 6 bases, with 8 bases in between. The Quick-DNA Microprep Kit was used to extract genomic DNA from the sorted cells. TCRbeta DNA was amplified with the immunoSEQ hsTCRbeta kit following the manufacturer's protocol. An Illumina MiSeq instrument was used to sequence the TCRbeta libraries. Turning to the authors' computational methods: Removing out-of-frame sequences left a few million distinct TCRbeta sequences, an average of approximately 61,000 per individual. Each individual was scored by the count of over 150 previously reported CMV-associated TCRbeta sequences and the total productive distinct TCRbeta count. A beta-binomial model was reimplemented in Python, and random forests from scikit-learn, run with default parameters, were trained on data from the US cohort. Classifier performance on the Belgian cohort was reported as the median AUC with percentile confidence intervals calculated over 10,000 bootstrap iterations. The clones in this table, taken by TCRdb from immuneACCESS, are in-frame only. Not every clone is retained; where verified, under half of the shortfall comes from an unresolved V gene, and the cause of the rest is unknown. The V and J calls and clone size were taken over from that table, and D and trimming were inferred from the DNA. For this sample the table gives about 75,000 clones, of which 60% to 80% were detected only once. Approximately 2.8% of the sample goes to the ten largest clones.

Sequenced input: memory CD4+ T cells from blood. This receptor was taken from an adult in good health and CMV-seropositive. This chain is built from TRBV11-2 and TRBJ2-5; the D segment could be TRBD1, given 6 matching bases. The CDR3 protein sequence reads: CASSLEQGQTQYF. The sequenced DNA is TGTGCCAGCAGCTTAGAACAGGGCCAGACCCAGTACTTC.